This T cell receptor (beta chain) is drawn from a study of blood T cell repertoires in COVID-19. This clone occurred once. This table comes from immunoSEQ multiplex PCR, and its TCRdb copy is limited to in-frame clones, with some not included. The data show approximately 200,000 clones, with around 85% seen just once and 15% to 20% held by the top ten. Input material: PBMCs or T cells enriched from blood (not recorded which). The clonotype was recovered from a man between 40 and 49 years old who had recovered from COVID-19.

CDR3 sequence (DNA): TGTGCCAGCAGCGGCGGGGGATTCCAGCCCCAGCATTTT. Protein product: CASSGGGFQPQHF. The rearrangement links TRBV7-8 to TRBJ1-5, with D tentatively TRBD1 (5 bases). The CDR3 contains 13 residues. CDR1 and CDR2 from the germline V gene are SGHVS and FQNEAQ. Trimming took 5 bases from V and 7 from J, leaving 12 bases between them.